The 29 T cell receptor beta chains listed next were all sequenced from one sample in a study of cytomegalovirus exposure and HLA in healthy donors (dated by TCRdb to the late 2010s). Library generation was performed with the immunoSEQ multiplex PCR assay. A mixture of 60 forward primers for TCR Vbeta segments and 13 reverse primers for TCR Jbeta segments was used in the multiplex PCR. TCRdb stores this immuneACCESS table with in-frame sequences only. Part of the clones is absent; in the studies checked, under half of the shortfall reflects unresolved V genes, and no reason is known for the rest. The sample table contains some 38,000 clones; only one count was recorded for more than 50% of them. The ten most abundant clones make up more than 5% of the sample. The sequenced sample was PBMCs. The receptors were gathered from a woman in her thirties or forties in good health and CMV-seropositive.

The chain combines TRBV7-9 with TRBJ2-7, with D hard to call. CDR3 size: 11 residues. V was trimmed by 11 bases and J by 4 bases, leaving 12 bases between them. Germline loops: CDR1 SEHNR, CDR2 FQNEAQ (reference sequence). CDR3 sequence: CASSNLYEQYF. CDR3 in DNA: TGTGCCTCCAGTAACCTGTACGAGCAGTACTTC. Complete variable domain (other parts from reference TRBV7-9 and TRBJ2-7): DTGVSQNPRHKITKRGQNVTFRCDPISEHNRLYWYRQTLGQGPEFLTYFQNEAQLEKSRLLSDRFSAERPKGSFSTLEIQRTEQGDSAMYLCASSNLYEQYFGPGTRLTVT.

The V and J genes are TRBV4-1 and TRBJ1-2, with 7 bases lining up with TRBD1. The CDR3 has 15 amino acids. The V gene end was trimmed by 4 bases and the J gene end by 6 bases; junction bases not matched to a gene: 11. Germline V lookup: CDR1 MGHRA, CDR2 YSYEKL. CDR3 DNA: TGCGCCAGCAGCCCGAGACAGGGTATGGTCCATGGCTACACCTTC. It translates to CASSPRQGMVHGYTF.

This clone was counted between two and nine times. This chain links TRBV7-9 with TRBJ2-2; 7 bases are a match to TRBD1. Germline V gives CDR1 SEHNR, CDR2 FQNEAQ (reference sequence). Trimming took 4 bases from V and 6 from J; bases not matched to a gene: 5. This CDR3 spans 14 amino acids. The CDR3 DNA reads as TGTGCCAGCAGCTCGCACAGGGGTGCCGGGGAGCTGTTTTTT. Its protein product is CASSSHRGAGELFF.

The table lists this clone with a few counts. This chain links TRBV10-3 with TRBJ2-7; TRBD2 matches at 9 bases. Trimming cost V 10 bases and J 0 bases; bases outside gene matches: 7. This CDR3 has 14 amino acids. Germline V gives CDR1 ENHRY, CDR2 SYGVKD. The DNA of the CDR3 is TGTGCCAGCAGCCGACTAGCGGACTCCTACGAGCAGTACTTC. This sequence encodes CASSRLADSYEQYF.

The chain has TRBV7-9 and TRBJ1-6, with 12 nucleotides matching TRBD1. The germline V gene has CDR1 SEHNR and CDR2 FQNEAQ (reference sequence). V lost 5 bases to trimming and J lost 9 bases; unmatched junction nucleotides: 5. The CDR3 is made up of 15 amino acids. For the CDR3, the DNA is TGTGCCAGCAGCAGCGGGACAGGGGGCATTTCACCCCTCCACTTT. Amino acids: CASSSGTGGISPLHF.

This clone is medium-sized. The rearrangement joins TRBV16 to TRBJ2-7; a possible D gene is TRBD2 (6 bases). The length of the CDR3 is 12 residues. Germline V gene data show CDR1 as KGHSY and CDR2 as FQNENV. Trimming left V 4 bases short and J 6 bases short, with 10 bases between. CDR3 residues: CASSLMGGEQYF. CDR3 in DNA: TGTGCCAGCAGCCTAATGGGGGGCGAGCAGTACTTC.

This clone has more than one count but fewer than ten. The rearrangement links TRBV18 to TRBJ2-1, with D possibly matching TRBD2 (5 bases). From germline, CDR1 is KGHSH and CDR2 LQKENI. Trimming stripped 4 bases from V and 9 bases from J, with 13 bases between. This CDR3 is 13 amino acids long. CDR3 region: CASSRTPRVEQFF. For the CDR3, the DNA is TGTGCCAGCTCACGCACCCCGAGGGTTGAGCAGTTCTTC.

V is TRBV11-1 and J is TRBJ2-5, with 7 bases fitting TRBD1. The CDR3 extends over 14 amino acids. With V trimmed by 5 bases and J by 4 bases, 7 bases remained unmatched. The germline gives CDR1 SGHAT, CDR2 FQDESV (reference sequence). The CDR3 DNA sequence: TGTGCCAGCAGCCCAACAGGGGTAAGAGAGACCCAGTACTTC. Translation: CASSPTGVRETQYF. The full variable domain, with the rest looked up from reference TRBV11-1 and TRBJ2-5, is EAEVAQSPRYKITEKSQAVAFWCDPISGHATLYWYRQILGQGPELLVQFQDESVVDDSQLPKDRFSAERLKGVDSTLKIQPAELGDSAMYLCASSPTGVRETQYFGPGTRLLVL.

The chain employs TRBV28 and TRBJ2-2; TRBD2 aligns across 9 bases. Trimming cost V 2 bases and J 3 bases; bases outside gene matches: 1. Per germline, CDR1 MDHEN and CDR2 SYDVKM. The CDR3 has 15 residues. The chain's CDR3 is CASSLAGGHTGELFF. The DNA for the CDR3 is TGTGCCAGCAGTTTAGCGGGGGGGCACACCGGGGAGCTGTTTTTT.

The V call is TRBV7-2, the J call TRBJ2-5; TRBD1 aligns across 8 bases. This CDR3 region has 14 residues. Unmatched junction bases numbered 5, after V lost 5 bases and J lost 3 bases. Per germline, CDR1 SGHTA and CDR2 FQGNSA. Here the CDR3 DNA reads TGTGCCAGCAGCCCCGGGGACAGGAAAGAGACCCAGTACTTC. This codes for CASSPGDRKETQYF. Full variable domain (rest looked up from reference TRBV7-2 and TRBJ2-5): GAGVSQSPSNKVTEKGKDVELRCDPISGHTALYWYRQSLGQGLEFLIYFQGNSAPDKSGLPSDRFSAERTGGSVSTLTIQRTQQEDSAVYLCASSPGDRKETQYFGPGTRLLVL.

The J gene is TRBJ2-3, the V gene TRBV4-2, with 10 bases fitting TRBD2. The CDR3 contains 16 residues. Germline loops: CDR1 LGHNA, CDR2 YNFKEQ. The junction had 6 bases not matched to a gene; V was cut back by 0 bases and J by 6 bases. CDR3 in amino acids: CASSQEASGSWDTQYF. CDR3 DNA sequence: TGTGCCAGCAGCCAAGAAGCTAGCGGGAGTTGGGATACGCAGTATTTT.

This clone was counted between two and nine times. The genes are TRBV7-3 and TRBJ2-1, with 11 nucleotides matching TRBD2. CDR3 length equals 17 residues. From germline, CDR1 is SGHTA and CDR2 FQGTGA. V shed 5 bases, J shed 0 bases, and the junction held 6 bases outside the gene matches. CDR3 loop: CASSRGLAGISYNEQFF. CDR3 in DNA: TGTGCCAGCAGCCGCGGACTAGCGGGTATCTCCTACAATGAGCAGTTCTTC.

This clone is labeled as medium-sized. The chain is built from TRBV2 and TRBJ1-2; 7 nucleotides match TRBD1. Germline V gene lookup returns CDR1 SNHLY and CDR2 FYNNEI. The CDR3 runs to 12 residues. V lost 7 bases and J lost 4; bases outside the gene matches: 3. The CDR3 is CASIRDSYGYTF. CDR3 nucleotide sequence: TGTGCCAGCATCAGGGACAGCTATGGCTACACCTTC.

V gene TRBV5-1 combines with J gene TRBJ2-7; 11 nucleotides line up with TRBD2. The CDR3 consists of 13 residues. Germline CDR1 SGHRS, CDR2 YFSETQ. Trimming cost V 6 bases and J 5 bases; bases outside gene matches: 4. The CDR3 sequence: CASNIAGGDEQYF. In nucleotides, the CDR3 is TGCGCCAGCAACATAGCGGGGGGGGACGAGCAGTACTTC.

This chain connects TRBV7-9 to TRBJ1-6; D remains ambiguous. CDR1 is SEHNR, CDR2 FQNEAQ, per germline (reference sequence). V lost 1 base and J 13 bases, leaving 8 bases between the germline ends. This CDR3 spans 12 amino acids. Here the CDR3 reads CASSLGESPLHF. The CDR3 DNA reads TGTGCCAGCAGCTTAGGAGAGAGCCCCCTCCACTTT.

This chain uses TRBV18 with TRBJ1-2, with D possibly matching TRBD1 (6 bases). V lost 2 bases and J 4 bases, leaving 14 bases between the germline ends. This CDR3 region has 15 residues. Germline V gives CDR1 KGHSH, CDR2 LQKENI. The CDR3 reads CASSPETGHIYGYTF. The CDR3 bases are TGTGCCAGCTCACCAGAAACGGGACATATCTATGGCTACACCTTC.

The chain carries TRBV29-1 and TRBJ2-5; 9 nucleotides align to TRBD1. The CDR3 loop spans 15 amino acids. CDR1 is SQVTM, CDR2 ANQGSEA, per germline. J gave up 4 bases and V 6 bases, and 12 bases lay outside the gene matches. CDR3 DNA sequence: TGCAGCGTGACTCCCGGGACAGGGATCATAGAGACCCAGTACTTC. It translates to CSVTPGTGIIETQYF.

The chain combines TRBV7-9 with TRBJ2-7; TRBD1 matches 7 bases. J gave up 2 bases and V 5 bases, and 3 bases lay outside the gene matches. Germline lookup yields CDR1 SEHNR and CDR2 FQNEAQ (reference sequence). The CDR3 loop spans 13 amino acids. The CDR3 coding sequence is TGTGCCAGCAGCCGACAGGGACCCTACGAGCAGTACTTC. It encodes CASSRQGPYEQYF.

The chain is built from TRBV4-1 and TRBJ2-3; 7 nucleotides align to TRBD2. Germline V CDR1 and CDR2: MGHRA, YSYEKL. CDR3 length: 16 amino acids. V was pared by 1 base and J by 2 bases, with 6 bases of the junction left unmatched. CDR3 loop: CASSQGTSAYTDTQYF. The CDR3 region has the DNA TGCGCCAGCAGCCAAGGTACTAGCGCTTACACAGATACGCAGTATTTT.

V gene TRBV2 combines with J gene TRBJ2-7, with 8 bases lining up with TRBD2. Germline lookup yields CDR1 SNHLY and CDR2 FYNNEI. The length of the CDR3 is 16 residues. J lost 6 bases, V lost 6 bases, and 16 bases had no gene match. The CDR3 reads CASSARTGTSITEQYF. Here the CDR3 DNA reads TGTGCCAGCAGCGCAAGAACCGGGACTAGTATCACCGAGCAGTACTTC.

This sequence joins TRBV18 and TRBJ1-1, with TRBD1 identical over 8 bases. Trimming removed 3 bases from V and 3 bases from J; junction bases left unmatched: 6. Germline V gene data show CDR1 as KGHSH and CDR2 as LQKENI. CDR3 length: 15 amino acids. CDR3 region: CASSPTGAPDTEAFF. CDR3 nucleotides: TGTGCCAGCTCACCGACAGGGGCGCCGGACACTGAAGCTTTCTTT.

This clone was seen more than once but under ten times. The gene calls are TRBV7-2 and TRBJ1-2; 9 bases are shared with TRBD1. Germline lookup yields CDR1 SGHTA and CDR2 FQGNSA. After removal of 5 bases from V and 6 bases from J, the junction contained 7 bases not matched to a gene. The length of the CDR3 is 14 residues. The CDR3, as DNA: TGTGCCAGCAGCGCTACAGGGGGCGAGGATGGCTACACCTTC. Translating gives CASSATGGEDGYTF.

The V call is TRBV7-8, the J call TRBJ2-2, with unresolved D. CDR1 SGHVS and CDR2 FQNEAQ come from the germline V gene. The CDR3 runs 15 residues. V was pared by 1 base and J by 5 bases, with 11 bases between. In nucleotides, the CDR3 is TGTGCCAGCAGCTTAGGAGGTTACGGGACCGGGGAGCTGTTTTTT. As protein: CASSLGGYGTGELFF.

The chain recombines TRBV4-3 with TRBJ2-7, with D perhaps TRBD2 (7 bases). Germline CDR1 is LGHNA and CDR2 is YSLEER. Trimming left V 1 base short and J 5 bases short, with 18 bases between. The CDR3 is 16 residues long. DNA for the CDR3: TGCGCCAGCAGCCAAGCTTGGGCGGGGGCTGAGGACGAGCAGTACTTC. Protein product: CASSQAWAGAEDEQYF.

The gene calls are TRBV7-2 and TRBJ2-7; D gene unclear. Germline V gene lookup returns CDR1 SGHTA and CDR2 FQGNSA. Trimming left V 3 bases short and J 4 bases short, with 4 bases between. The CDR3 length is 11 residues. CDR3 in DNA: TGTGCCAGCAGCTTGCAGTACGAGCAGTACTTC. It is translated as CASSLQYEQYF.

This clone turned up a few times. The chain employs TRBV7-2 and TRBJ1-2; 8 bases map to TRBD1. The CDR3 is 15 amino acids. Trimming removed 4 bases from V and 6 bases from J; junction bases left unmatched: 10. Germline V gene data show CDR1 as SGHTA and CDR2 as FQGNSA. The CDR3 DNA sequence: TGTGCCAGCAGCTACAGGGATGGACAGGGTGATGGCTACACCTTC. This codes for CASSYRDGQGDGYTF.

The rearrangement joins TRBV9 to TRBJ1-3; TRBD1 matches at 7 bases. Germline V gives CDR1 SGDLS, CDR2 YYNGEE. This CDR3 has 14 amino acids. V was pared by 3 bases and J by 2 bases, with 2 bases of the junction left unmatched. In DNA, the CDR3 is TGTGCCAGCAGCGGAGGGACAGCTGGAAACACCATATATTTT. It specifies CASSGGTAGNTIYF.

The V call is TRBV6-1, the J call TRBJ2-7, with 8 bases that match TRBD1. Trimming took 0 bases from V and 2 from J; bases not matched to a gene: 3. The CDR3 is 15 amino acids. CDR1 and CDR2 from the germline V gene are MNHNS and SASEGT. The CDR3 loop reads CASSEAGQVPYEQYF. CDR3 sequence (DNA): TGTGCCAGCAGTGAAGCGGGACAGGTGCCCTACGAGCAGTACTTC.

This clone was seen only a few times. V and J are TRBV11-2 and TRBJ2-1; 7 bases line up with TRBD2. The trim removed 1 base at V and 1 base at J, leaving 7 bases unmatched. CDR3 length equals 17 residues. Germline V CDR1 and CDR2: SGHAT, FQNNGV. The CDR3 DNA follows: TGTGCCAGCAGCTTAGCGGGAGGACCTGGGTCCTACAATGAGCAGTTCTTC. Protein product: CASSLAGGPGSYNEQFF.